This T cell receptor (beta chain) was documented in a study of blood T cells in healthy people across ages. Study conclusions and caveats: There was no known CMV status for donors, so expanded clonotype changes were possibly confounded. It was the long-lived donors that had more naive CD4+ cells and higher diversity than aged donors.

A second PCR of 7 to 11 cycles used a sample-barcoded 5' primer and a J-beta primer mix. TCRdb itself ran the 5' RACE reads through MiXCR, one entry per CDR3 protein. The data contain more than 650,000 distinct CDR3 sequences, about 55% of them singletons. Trimming stripped 3 bases from V and 4 bases from J, with 18 bases between. CDR3 length equals 16 residues. Germline CDR1 reads SEHNR; CDR2 reads FQNEAQ (reference sequence). Concerning this clonotype itself: What it binds is not known.

The receptor's source is a man at least 80 years old in good health. V usage is TRBV7-9 and J usage is TRBJ1-2; D is unclear. The sample comprised blood. CDR3 sequence (DNA): TGTGCCAGCAGCTTTAGTATCGCGGATCCTTCCTATGGCTACACCTTC. The encoded protein is CASSFSIADPSYGYTF. The whole variable domain, filled in from reference TRBV7-9 and TRBJ1-2, reads DTGVSQNPRHKITKRGQNVTFRCDPISEHNRLYWYRQTLGQGPEFLTYFQNEAQLEKSRLLSDRFSAERPKGSFSTLEIQRTEQGDSAMYLCASSFSIADPSYGYTFGSGTRLTVV.